This T cell receptor (beta chain) originates from a study of T cell changes during pregnancy in multiple sclerosis. Only in-frame clones appear in the TCRdb table, and some are missing; sequencing was by immunoSEQ multiplex PCR. The data contain fewer than 85,000 clones, approximately 94% of them singletons. V was trimmed by 4 bases and J by 4 bases, leaving 16 bases between them. CDR3 length: 15 amino acids. From germline, CDR1 is LNHDA and CDR2 SQIVND (reference sequence). The sequenced sample was peripheral blood, obtained in the third trimester of pregnancy. This clonotype originated in a female donor with multiple sclerosis, enrolled in a pregnancy study. The chain has TRBV19 and TRBJ1-2, with D maybe TRBD1 (5 bases). CDR3 loop: CASSNSPMGGYGYTF. The CDR3 DNA reads as TGTGCCAGTAGTAACAGCCCAATGGGGGGCTATGGCTACACCTTC.